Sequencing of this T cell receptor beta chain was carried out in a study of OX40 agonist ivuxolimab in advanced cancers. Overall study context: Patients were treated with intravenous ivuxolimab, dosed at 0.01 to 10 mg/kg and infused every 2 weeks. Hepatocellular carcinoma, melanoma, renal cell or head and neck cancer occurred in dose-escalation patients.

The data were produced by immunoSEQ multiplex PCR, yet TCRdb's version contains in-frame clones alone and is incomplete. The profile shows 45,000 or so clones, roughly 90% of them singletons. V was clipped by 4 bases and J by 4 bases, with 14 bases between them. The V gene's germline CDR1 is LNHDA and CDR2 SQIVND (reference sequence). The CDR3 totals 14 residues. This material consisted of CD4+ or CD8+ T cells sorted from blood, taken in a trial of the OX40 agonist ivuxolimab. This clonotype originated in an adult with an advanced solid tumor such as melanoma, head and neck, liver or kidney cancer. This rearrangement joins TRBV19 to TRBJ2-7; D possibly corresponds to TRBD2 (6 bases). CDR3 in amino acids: CASSTGVGLYEQYF. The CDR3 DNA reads TGTGCCAGTAGTACGGGGGTTGGTTTATACGAGCAGTACTTC.